The table lists the clone carrying this T cell receptor beta chain with a few counts. The V gene end was trimmed by 0 bases and the J gene end by 4 bases; junction bases not matched to a gene: 4. The length of the CDR3 is 17 residues. In germline, CDR1 is LGHNA, CDR2 YSLEER. These data originate in a study of shared clonotypes between healthy human individuals. Deep-level running was used for the assay. Input per replicate PCR of unsorted PBMC was roughly 290 ng DNA, corresponding to some 30,000 T cell genomes. Method: immunoSEQ multiplex PCR; TCRdb's copy keeps in-frame clones and lacks some. Found here are hundreds of thousands of clones, 70% to 80% of them singletons; the top ten hold about 11%.

The material sequenced was PBMCs. The rearrangement uses TRBV4-3 and TRBJ2-1, with 12 nucleotides matching TRBD2. This receptor was obtained from a woman between 40 and 55 years old in good health. Some clones in this sample may be carry-over from other donors' samples. The CDR3 DNA follows: TGCGCCAGCAGCCAAGAAGGACTAGCGGGACCTTACAATGAGCAGTTCTTC. This codes for CASSQEGLAGPYNEQFF.